A selection of T cell receptor beta chains follows, all from one sample in a study of control samples from healthy donors and cancer patients. The data were produced by immunoSEQ multiplex PCR, yet TCRdb's version contains in-frame clones alone and is incomplete. The profile shows tens of thousands of clones, about four fifths of them singletons. Specimen: blood. Receptors were obtained from a woman aged 55-70 years in good health. The CDR3 runs from the conserved cysteine through the conserved F or W. D genes are given only for firm matches. Rows may omit the clone size; those that give it use once, few, many or a size class.

size	D	V	J	DNA	CDR3
few	TRBD1	TRBV7-2	TRBJ2-7	TGTGCCAGCAGCTCGGGACAGCCGTACGAGCAGTACTTC	CASSSGQPYEQYF
once	-	TRBV3-1/TRBV3-2	TRBJ2-2	TGTGCCAGCAGCCTCAACACCGGGGAGCTGTTTTTT	CASSLNTGELFF
-	-	TRBV14	TRBJ1-1	TGTGCCAGCAGCCAATATCTGGACACTGAAGCTTTCTTT	CASSQYLDTEAFF
few	-	TRBV5-1	TRBJ1-3	TGCGCCAGCAGCTTGGGGGCAACAACCTCTGGAAACACCATATATTTT	CASSLGATTSGNTIYF
-	TRBD1	TRBV28	TRBJ1-3	TGTGCCAGCAGTTTACAAGGGGGCGGAAACACCATATATTTT	CASSLQGGGNTIYF
-	-	TRBV15	TRBJ2-3	TGTGCCACCAGCAGAGAAAACACAGATACGCAGTATTTT	CATSRENTDTQYF
once	-	TRBV28	TRBJ1-2	TGTGCCAGCAGTCAACGATATGGCTACACCTTC	CASSQRYGYTF
few	-	TRBV6-4	TRBJ1-1	TGTGCCAGCAGTGACTCGACGCATCGGGCTTTCTTT	CASSDSTHRAFF
-	TRBD1	TRBV27	TRBJ1-5	TGTGCCAGCAGTTTATCGGTAGGGGGCGGCCAGCATTTT	CASSLSVGGGQHF
-	-	TRBV2	TRBJ1-5	TGTGCCAGCGGGGTAGGAGGTAGCAATCAGCCCCAGCATTTT	CASGVGGSNQPQHF
medium-sized	-	TRBV7-8	TRBJ1-6	TGTGCCAGCAGCCCCTCAGGGGTTTCACCCCTCCACTTT	CASSPSGVSPLHF
-	TRBD1	TRBV19	TRBJ2-3	TGTGCCAGTTCACGGACGGGACAGGGGTTCACAGATACGCAGTATTTT	CASSRTGQGFTDTQYF